Each of the 15 T cell receptor beta chains below was sequenced from the same sample in a study of T cells after yellow fever vaccination. TCRdb reprocessed the 5' RACE reads with MiXCR, giving one entry per CDR3 protein. The table lists 450,000 to 550,000 distinct CDR3 sequences, around a fifth of them singletons. Sequencing was performed on PBMCs, taken approximately 22 days after the first yellow fever vaccination. The receptor source for this set is a man younger than 30 who received the YFV17D yellow fever vaccine.

This clonotype occurred a few times. CDR3 in DNA: TGTGCCAGCAGCTTGGACAGGGCGGGTGAAAAACTGTTTTTT. Its protein is CASSLDRAGEKLFF. This chain connects TRBV5-6 to TRBJ1-4; D may be TRBD1 (6 bases). Germline V gives CDR1 SGHDT, CDR2 YYEEEE. The CDR3 contains 14 residues. Trimming left V 0 bases short and J 7 bases short, with 10 bases between.

This clonotype turned up a few times. The chain employs TRBV4-3 and TRBJ2-2, with D hard to call. Deletions cut 4 bases from V and 7 bases from J, with 10 bases between. Looked up from germline, CDR1 is LGHNA and CDR2 is YSLEER. The CDR3 spans 13 residues. CDR3 in DNA: TGCGCCAGCAGCCCACGGACGGACGGGGAGCTGTTTTTT. This codes for CASSPRTDGELFF.

This clonotype was counted ten times or more. V gene TRBV6-5 combines with J gene TRBJ2-7, with D possibly matching TRBD1 (6 bases). The CDR3 is 15 residues long. Germline V gene data show CDR1 as MNHEY and CDR2 as SVGAGI. Trimming shortened V by 0 bases and J by 3 bases, and 12 bases separated the two germline ends. Here the CDR3 DNA reads TGTGCCAGCAGTTACTCGACAGGCTCGGACTACGAGCAGTACTTC. It is translated as CASSYSTGSDYEQYF.

In its sample, this clonotype was seen a few times. The rearrangement links TRBV7-2 to TRBJ2-2; no reliable D call. The CDR3 runs 13 residues. Looked up from germline, CDR1 is SGHTA and CDR2 is FQGNSA. V was cut by 6 bases and J by 3 bases, with 8 bases left in between. DNA of the CDR3: TGTGCCAGCAGGGAACAGTACACCGGGGAGCTGTTTTTT. It translates to CASREQYTGELFF.

This clonotype was observed a few times. The V call is TRBV7-9, the J call TRBJ2-7, with 7 nucleotides matching TRBD1. The J segment lost 0 bases and the V segment lost 1 base, leaving 0 bases of the junction unmatched. Germline CDR1 reads SEHNR; CDR2 reads FQNEAQ (reference sequence). The CDR3 spans 14 residues. This chain's CDR3 is CASSLGDSSYEQYV. The CDR3 DNA sequence: TGTGCCAGCAGCTTAGGGGACAGCTCCTACGAGCAGTACGTC.

The V and J genes are TRBV29-1 and TRBJ2-7; D uncertain. The CDR3 has 13 amino acids. Germline lookup yields CDR1 SQVTM and CDR2 ANQGSEA. V was shortened by 5 bases and J by 4 bases, with 15 bases between the two germline ends. This chain's CDR3 is CSVPLGKRYEQYF. In nucleotides, the CDR3 is TGCAGCGTTCCCCTGGGTAAGAGATACGAGCAGTACTTC.

Only a few counts were recorded for this clonotype. The genes are TRBV3-1 and TRBJ1-1; D ambiguous. V lost 0 bases, J lost 1 base, and 6 bases lay in between. The CDR3 covers 14 residues. Germline V gene lookup returns CDR1 LGHDT and CDR2 YNNKEL (reference sequence). The CDR3 region is CASSQDVKNTEAFF. The CDR3, as DNA: TGTGCCAGCAGCCAAGATGTCAAGAACACTGAAGCTTTCTTT. Supplemented by reference TRBV3-1 and TRBJ1-1, the full variable domain reads DTAVSQTPKYLVTQMGNDKSIKCEQNLGHDTMYWYKQDSKKFLKIMFSYNNKELIINETVPNRFSPKSPDKAHLNLHINSLELGDSAVYFCASSQDVKNTEAFFGQGTRLTVV.

The table lists this clonotype with a few counts. This CDR3 reads CSAVGPLSTDTQYF. The CDR3 coding sequence is TGCAGTGCCGTCGGGCCACTTAGCACAGATACGCAGTATTTT. The V call is TRBV20-1, the J call TRBJ2-3; D unresolved. V lost 6 bases to trimming and J lost 0 bases, with 13 bases between them. The CDR3 has 14 residues. Germline lookup yields CDR1 DFQATT and CDR2 SNEGSKA (reference sequence).

The chain has TRBV3-1 and TRBJ2-3, with a weak D call TRBD2 (6 bases). The ends were cut back, 1 base at V and 6 bases at J, with 17 bases in the middle. Looked up from germline, CDR1 is LGHDT and CDR2 is YNNKEL (reference sequence). This CDR3 has 16 amino acids. DNA of the CDR3: TGTGCCAGCAGCCAAGTTCCGGGACTTCTCGGGGATACGCAGTATTTT. Residues: CASSQVPGLLGDTQYF.

The table lists this clonotype with many counts. This sequence joins TRBV27 and TRBJ2-2; D is unclear. The CDR3 loop spans 15 amino acids. Germline lookup yields CDR1 MNHEY and CDR2 SMNVEV (reference sequence). Trimming pared 5 bases from V and 1 base from J, leaving 11 bases between. CDR3 sequence reads: CASSPLGLNTGELFF. CDR3 bases: TGTGCCAGCAGTCCCTTGGGCTTGAACACCGGGGAGCTGTTTTTT.

V gene TRBV4-2 combines with J gene TRBJ2-1; 10 nucleotides align to TRBD1. The CDR3 runs to 16 residues. Germline assignment: CDR1 LGHNA and CDR2 YNFKEQ. The V segment lost 1 base and the J segment 7 bases; nucleotides outside the gene matches: 7. The CDR3 here is CASSQGRQGARNEQFF. The CDR3 bases are TGTGCCAGCAGCCAAGGGAGACAGGGGGCTAGGAATGAGCAGTTCTTC.

In its sample, this clonotype was seen a few times. The rearrangement joins TRBV6-5 to TRBJ2-4; perhaps TRBD2 as D (5 bases). The germline V gene has CDR1 MNHEY and CDR2 SVGAGI. The CDR3 spans 16 residues. With 0 bases removed from V and 2 bases from J, the gap between germline ends came to 11 bases. The CDR3 sequence: CASSYSSRGTKNIQYF. CDR3 DNA sequence: TGTGCCAGCAGTTACTCGTCCCGGGGAACCAAAAACATTCAGTACTTC.

The V and J genes are TRBV5-1 and TRBJ2-3; no definite D call. In germline, CDR1 is SGHRS, CDR2 YFSETQ. This CDR3 contains 13 residues. The V end was cut by 3 bases, the J end by 6 bases, with 11 bases between. The DNA of the CDR3 is TGCGCCAGCAGCTATAGACAAGAGGATACGCAGTATTTT. It yields the protein CASSYRQEDTQYF.

The chain links TRBV6-5 to TRBJ2-5; 9 nucleotides align to TRBD2. The CDR3 runs to 15 residues. The V gene end was trimmed by 3 bases and the J gene end by 4 bases; junction bases not matched to a gene: 6. CDR1 is MNHEY, CDR2 SVGAGI, per germline. For the CDR3, the DNA is TGTGCCAGCAGTTATGGCGGGGGGGCTGGAGAGACCCAGTACTTC. Translation gives CASSYGGGAGETQYF.

There are a few counts of this clonotype. The chain recombines TRBV4-1 with TRBJ2-7; 10 nucleotides agree with TRBD1. Germline lookup yields CDR1 MGHRA and CDR2 YSYEKL. Trimming removed 2 bases from V and 3 bases from J; junction bases left unmatched: 7. CDR3 size: 16 residues. The CDR3 here is CASSQQTGDRGYEQYF. The CDR3 DNA reads TGCGCCAGCAGCCAACAGACGGGGGACAGGGGCTACGAGCAGTACTTC.